This T cell receptor (beta chain) was recovered during a study of cytomegalovirus exposure and HLA in healthy donors. Germline lookup yields CDR1 SEHNR and CDR2 FQNEAQ (reference sequence). This CDR3 contains 13 residues. V was pared by 1 base and J by 4 bases, with 5 bases between. Notes on this clone: Its target is not known.

Study-wide results and limits: TCR beta V segments were, for the most part, productive about 87% or about 30% of the time in an earlier analysis. For most subjects, TCR beta sequences were reported to predict HLA-A and HLA-B alleles with accuracy. Several top significant clusters appeared, in a later analysis, to be linked to common viral pathogens.

Primers included in the PCR were 60 Vbeta and 13 Jbeta primers. Generated by immunoSEQ multiplex PCR, the TCRdb table keeps only in-frame clones and is missing some. This sample yields about 36,000 clones, of which 60% to 75% are seen a single time; more than 6.5% belongs to the top ten. What was sequenced was PBMCs. The TCR sequence derives from a man aged 30 to 45 in good health and CMV-seronegative. The gene calls are TRBV7-9 and TRBJ2-1; no definite D call. In DNA form, the CDR3 reads TGTGCCAGCAGCTTAGGTCCTTACAATGAGCAGTTCTTC. It specifies CASSLGPYNEQFF. The full variable domain, completed using reference TRBV7-9 and TRBJ2-1, is DTGVSQNPRHKITKRGQNVTFRCDPISEHNRLYWYRQTLGQGPEFLTYFQNEAQLEKSRLLSDRFSAERPKGSFSTLEIQRTEQGDSAMYLCASSLGPYNEQFFGPGTRLTVL.